Following are 26 T cell receptor beta chains from one sample sequenced in a study of blood T cell repertoires in COVID-19. Sequencing used immunoSEQ multiplex PCR; TCRdb keeps in-frame clones, though not all of them. The repertoire has roughly 260,000 clones, roughly four fifths of them found once; the top ten carry 4.7%. Material for sequencing was peripheral blood. The receptors originated from a woman in her 70s with acute or convalescent COVID-19.

There are a few counts of this clone. The J gene is TRBJ2-7, the V gene TRBV6-2 or TRBV6-3; maybe TRBD1 (6 bases). The CDR3 consists of 15 residues. The germline V gene encodes CDR1 MNHEY and CDR2 SVGEGT. V gave up 2 bases and J gave up 3 bases, with 14 bases separating them. The CDR3 protein is CASSYRGGRIYEQYF. The CDR3 nucleotides are TGTGCCAGCAGTTACAGAGGGGGAAGAATCTACGAGCAGTACTTC.

This clone was picked up one time. The rearrangement joins TRBV12-3 or TRBV12-4 to TRBJ1-1, with 7 bases matching TRBD1. The CDR3 loop spans 13 amino acids. The V segment lost 5 bases and the J segment 5 bases; nucleotides outside the gene matches: 5. In DNA form, the CDR3 reads TGTGCCAGCAGTCAGGGGGTGAGGACTGAAGCTTTCTTT. This gives the protein CASSQGVRTEAFF.

This rearrangement joins TRBV7-9 to TRBJ1-2, with 7 bases matching TRBD1. This CDR3 comprises 13 residues. V dropped 1 base and J dropped 5; count of bases not matched to a gene: 1. Germline CDR1 reads SEHNR; CDR2 reads FQNEAQ (reference sequence). CDR3 sequence reads: CASSLEQGYGYTF. In DNA form, the CDR3 reads TGTGCCAGCAGCTTAGAACAGGGGTATGGCTACACCTTC.

The chain employs TRBV5-1 and TRBJ2-2; 8 bases line up with TRBD2. CDR1 is SGHRS, CDR2 YFSETQ, per germline. The CDR3 is 16 amino acids. Trimming cost V 1 base and J 1 base; bases outside gene matches: 3. In nucleotides, the CDR3 is TGCGCCAGCAGCTTGAATAGCGGGGTGAACACCGGGGAGCTGTTTTTT. Translating it yields CASSLNSGVNTGELFF.

The CDR3 loop is CASSPGQGGYQPQHF. CDR3 sequence (DNA): TGTGCCAGCAGCCCGGGACAGGGCGGGTATCAGCCCCAGCATTTT. The rearrangement uses TRBV5-6 and TRBJ1-5; TRBD1 matches 9 bases. CDR3 size: 15 residues. Germline V gene sequence: CDR1 SGHDT, CDR2 YYEEEE. V dropped 4 bases and J dropped 5; count of bases not matched to a gene: 7.

This clone was recorded once. The rearrangement joins TRBV24-1 to TRBJ2-3; D is possibly TRBD1 (6 bases). The CDR3 totals 16 residues. Germline V gene data show CDR1 as KGHDR and CDR2 as SFDVKD. Trimming shortened V by 2 bases and J by 7 bases, and 18 bases separated the two germline ends. The CDR3 region has the DNA TGTGCCACCAGTGATTCGACAGGCGGTGCGCTGTATACGCAGTATTTT. It is translated as CATSDSTGGALYTQYF.

The genes are TRBV2 and TRBJ2-7; 10 bases line up with TRBD1. The CDR3 covers 15 residues. Germline V CDR1 and CDR2: SNHLY, FYNNEI. Unmatched junction bases numbered 8, after V lost 6 bases and J lost 3 bases. The CDR3: CASRQGDRGLYEQYF. The CDR3 nucleotides are TGTGCCAGCAGGCAAGGGGACAGGGGACTCTACGAGCAGTACTTC.

J is TRBJ2-1 and V is TRBV7-9; 9 bases match TRBD2. V lost 2 bases, J lost 7 bases, and 6 bases stayed unmatched. Germline loops: CDR1 SEHNR, CDR2 FQNEAQ (reference sequence). The CDR3 consists of 15 residues. CDR3 in amino acids: CASSLLNSGGNEQFF. CDR3 nucleotides: TGTGCCAGCAGCTTATTGAACAGCGGGGGGAATGAGCAGTTCTTC.

This chain links TRBV4-1 with TRBJ2-5; 9 nucleotides agree with TRBD1. The V gene's germline CDR1 is MGHRA and CDR2 YSYEKL. The CDR3 length is 15 residues. The trim removed 3 bases at V and 5 bases at J, leaving 7 bases unmatched. DNA of the CDR3: TGCGCCAGCAGCCAGGTACAGGGGGCGAGGGAGACCCAGTACTTC. Its translation: CASSQVQGARETQYF.

The V call is TRBV6-1, the J call TRBJ1-2, with D possibly being TRBD1 (5 bases). This CDR3 region has 13 residues. Trimming took 3 bases from V and 5 from J, leaving 10 bases between them. Germline loops: CDR1 MNHNS, CDR2 SASEGT. CDR3 DNA: TGTGCCAGCAGTGACAGGGCGTATTATGGCTACACCTTC. As protein: CASSDRAYYGYTF.

The table lists this clone with a few counts. This chain joins TRBV6-5 and TRBJ1-1; D might be TRBD1 (6 bases). CDR1 MNHEY and CDR2 SVGAGI come from the germline V gene. The CDR3 sequence is 13 residues long. Trimming cost V 6 bases and J 7 bases, with 15 bases left between them. The CDR3 nucleotides read TGTGCCAGCAGCCTGGACAGCCTAATTGAAGCTTTCTTT. Protein sequence: CASSLDSLIEAFF.

The V and J genes are TRBV15 and TRBJ2-7; maybe TRBD1 (7 bases). CDR1 is LNHNV and CDR2 is YYDKDF in the germline V gene (reference sequence). The V end was cut by 5 bases, the J end by 4 bases, with 15 bases between. The CDR3 extends over 14 amino acids. The CDR3 protein is CATSARGDSYEQYF. The CDR3, as DNA: TGTGCCACCAGCGCCAGGGGGGATTCTTACGAGCAGTACTTC.

The V call is TRBV4-3, the J call TRBJ2-5; 9 nucleotides line up with TRBD1. The CDR3 runs 15 residues. The V gene's germline CDR1 is LGHNA and CDR2 YSLEER. With 1 base clipped from V and 4 bases from J, the junction kept 4 bases outside the gene matches. CDR3 coding DNA: TGCGCCAGCAGCCAAGCCGGGACAGGGACAGAGACCCAGTACTTC. Protein sequence: CASSQAGTGTETQYF.

V is TRBV23-1 and J is TRBJ2-2; 8 bases match TRBD1. TRBV23-1 has ORF status, its function being uncertain. With V trimmed by 8 bases and J by 0 bases, 17 bases remained unmatched. The CDR3 spans 19 residues. The CDR3: CASGHQGAANATNTGELFF. The CDR3 DNA sequence: TGCGCCAGCGGACACCAGGGGGCGGCCAACGCAACGAACACCGGGGAGCTGTTTTTT.

The chain uses TRBV19 and TRBJ1-2; D gene unclear. Trimming stripped 2 bases from V and 4 bases from J, with 8 bases between. This CDR3 comprises 13 residues. Germline assignment: CDR1 LNHDA and CDR2 SQIVND (reference sequence). The CDR3 loop reads CASSINVGYGYTF. DNA for the CDR3: TGTGCCAGTAGTATAAACGTCGGCTATGGCTACACCTTC.

This chain's CDR3 is CASSQDWASQSYGYTF. The DNA for the CDR3 is TGCGCCAGCAGCCAAGATTGGGCTTCTCAGTCCTATGGCTACACCTTC. This chain joins TRBV4-3 and TRBJ1-2; D is ambiguous. V lost 0 bases and J 4 bases, leaving 15 bases between the germline ends. This CDR3 region has 16 residues. Germline V gives CDR1 LGHNA, CDR2 YSLEER.

The V gene is TRBV5-6, the J gene TRBJ1-1; TRBD1 matches 7 bases. Germline trimming cut 2 bases from V and 13 bases from J; bases unmatched to any gene: 8. Germline V CDR1 and CDR2: SGHDT, YYEEEE. The CDR3 has 12 residues. CDR3 DNA sequence: TGTGCCAGCAGCTTACAGGGGCCACAGGTTTTCTTT. Amino acid sequence: CASSLQGPQVFF.

J is TRBJ1-2 and V is TRBV15; no definite D call. V was trimmed by 0 bases and J by 8 bases, leaving 13 bases between them. The CDR3 loop spans 14 amino acids. The germline V gene has CDR1 LNHNV and CDR2 YYDKDF (reference sequence). Here the CDR3 DNA reads TGTGCCACCAGCAGAGATTTGAGGGATAGGGGCTACACCTTC. It codes for CATSRDLRDRGYTF. Using reference TRBV15 and TRBJ1-2 for the parts outside the CDR3, the full variable domain is DAMVIQNPRYQVTQFGKPVTLSCSQTLNHNVMYWYQQKSSQAPKLLFHYYDKDFNNEADTPDNFQSRRPNTSFCFLDIRSPGLGDTAMYLCATSRDLRDRGYTFGSGTRLTVV.

This clone has at least ten counts. The chain is built from TRBV7-9 and TRBJ1-2, with D uncertain. V was trimmed by 5 bases and J by 8 bases, leaving 12 bases between them. In germline, CDR1 is SEHNR, CDR2 FQNEAQ (reference sequence). This CDR3 contains 12 residues. The DNA for the CDR3 is TGTGCCAGCAGCCCATCTATGGTCGGCTACACCTTC. Protein product: CASSPSMVGYTF.

This sequence joins TRBV7-8 and TRBJ2-5; possibly TRBD1 for D (5 bases). Per the germline V gene, CDR1 is SGHVS and CDR2 is FQNEAQ. Trimming left V 0 bases short and J 4 bases short, with 12 bases between. CDR3 length: 15 amino acids. The CDR3 nucleotides are TGTGCCAGCAGCTTAGCGGCAGGGCTCCCAGAGACCCAGTACTTC. This sequence encodes CASSLAAGLPETQYF.

The gene calls are TRBV7-8 and TRBJ2-2, with D maybe TRBD2 (6 bases). Germline assignment: CDR1 SGHVS and CDR2 FQNEAQ. The V end lost 5 bases, the J end lost 1 base, and 14 bases lay between the germline ends. This CDR3 is 16 amino acids long. As DNA, the CDR3 is TGTGCCAGCAGCAGGAGGGCAACAGGGAACACCGGGGAGCTGTTTTTT. Translated: CASSRRATGNTGELFF.

The chain joins TRBV6-2 or TRBV6-3 to TRBJ2-7; 7 bases map to TRBD1. Trimming took 5 bases from V and 6 from J; bases not matched to a gene: 13. The CDR3 has 15 residues. From germline, CDR1 is MNHEY and CDR2 SVGEGT. The CDR3 protein is CASSPSKGATGEQYF. The CDR3 nucleotides are TGTGCCAGCAGTCCGAGCAAGGGGGCGACAGGCGAGCAGTACTTC.

This clone showed up just a few times. Written as DNA, the CDR3 is TGCGCCAGCAGCCAAGATTTAAGACAGGGTTATTACAATGAGCAGTTCTTC. Translated, it gives CASSQDLRQGYYNEQFF. The V gene is TRBV4-3, the J gene TRBJ2-1; 7 bases are shared with TRBD1. Germline loops: CDR1 LGHNA, CDR2 YSLEER. Trimming took 0 bases from V and 4 from J; bases not matched to a gene: 9. The CDR3 spans 17 residues.

The rearrangement links TRBV7-9 to TRBJ1-2; possible D gene TRBD1, 6 bases. Per the germline V gene, CDR1 is SEHNR and CDR2 is FQNEAQ (reference sequence). V shed 5 bases and J shed 2 bases, with 12 bases lying between them. The CDR3 loop spans 14 amino acids. The CDR3 DNA follows: TGTGCCAGCAGCATTCAACAGGGAAACTATGGCTACACCTTC. It is translated as CASSIQQGNYGYTF.

Here the CDR3 reads CASSYVVAGGEKLFF. The CDR3 nucleotides are TGTGCCAGCAGTTACGTCGTGGCAGGGGGTGAAAAACTGTTTTTT. The V and J genes are TRBV6-5 and TRBJ1-4, with 7 bases lining up with TRBD1. From germline, CDR1 is MNHEY and CDR2 SVGAGI. V shed 2 bases and J 7 bases; nucleotides not matched to a gene: 7. The CDR3 consists of 15 residues.

The chain joins TRBV18 to TRBJ1-2, with TRBD1 matching 7 bases. Germline V gives CDR1 KGHSH, CDR2 LQKENI. The CDR3 has 14 residues. V was clipped by 5 bases and J by 0 bases; unmatched bases: 3. The CDR3 region is CASSTGVANYGYTF. DNA for the CDR3: TGTGCCAGCTCAACAGGGGTAGCTAACTATGGCTACACCTTC.